The 29 T cell receptor beta chains below all came from one sample that was sequenced in a study of blood T cell repertoires in COVID-19. The method was immunoSEQ multiplex PCR; TCRdb's version includes in-frame clones alone and lacks a portion of them. There are about 190,000 clones in the sample; 80% to 85% occur only once, and around 21% lies in the top ten. Specimen: peripheral blood. Receptors originate from a human donor in a cohort sampled during active COVID-19.

This clone was seen a few times. This sequence joins TRBV7-9 and TRBJ1-3, with a tentative D call TRBD1 (6 bases). Germline V gives CDR1 SEHNR, CDR2 FQNEAQ (reference sequence). This CDR3 has 17 amino acids. Deletions cut 4 bases from V and 4 bases from J, with 20 bases between. The CDR3, as DNA: TGTGCCAGCAGCTGGGGACCGGGACAAGGGGCAGGAAACACCATATATTTT. Residues: CASSWGPGQGAGNTIYF.

The rearrangement uses TRBV14 and TRBJ2-5; the match to TRBD1 covers 7 bases. Trimming cost V 3 bases and J 5 bases; bases outside gene matches: 6. Germline assignment: CDR1 SGHDN and CDR2 FVKESK. The CDR3 spans 14 residues. CDR3 nucleotide sequence: TGTGCCAGCAGCCAGCACAGGGGAGCTGAGACCCAGTACTTC. The encoded protein is CASSQHRGAETQYF.

J is TRBJ1-2 and V is TRBV30; D call uncertain. CDR1 and CDR2 from the germline V gene are GTSNPN and SVGIG (reference sequence). V lost 1 base and J lost 5, with 20 bases in between. The CDR3 spans 16 residues. For the CDR3, the DNA is TGTGCCTGGAGTGCCAGCCTCGACTTTGCTGAGTATGGCTACACCTTC. Protein product: CAWSASLDFAEYGYTF.

The table lists this clone with a few counts. This sample also contains other DNA sequences that code for the same CDR3. The V gene is TRBV6-1, the J gene TRBJ2-7; D is unclear. Germline CDR1 reads MNHNS; CDR2 reads SASEGT. The CDR3 loop spans 12 amino acids. V gave up 2 bases and J gave up 3 bases, with 5 bases separating them. The CDR3, as DNA: TGTGCCAGCAGTGAACCAGGCTACGAGCAGTACGTC. It is translated as CASSEPGYEQYV.

The chain joins TRBV5-1 to TRBJ2-2, with 7 bases matching TRBD1. The CDR3 length is 14 residues. Germline V gives CDR1 SGHRS, CDR2 YFSETQ. V was clipped by 7 bases and J by 2 bases; unmatched bases: 5. The DNA of the CDR3 is TGCGCCAGCGGGAGACAGGGCAACACCGGGGAGCTGTTTTTT. Its protein product is CASGRQGNTGELFF.

The rearrangement links TRBV5-1 to TRBJ2-7; possibly TRBD1 for D (6 bases). Trimming took off 0 bases at V and 5 bases at J, with 15 bases between the two ends. The CDR3 sequence is 15 residues long. The germline gives CDR1 SGHRS, CDR2 YFSETQ. The CDR3 reads CASSLDITGPDEQYF. In DNA, the CDR3 is TGCGCCAGCAGCTTGGATATTACAGGGCCGGACGAGCAGTACTTC.

V and J are TRBV3-1 (or the pseudogene TRBV3-2) and TRBJ1-3; unclear D gene. The length of the CDR3 is 13 residues. The V end lost 1 base, the J end lost 4 bases, and 5 bases lay between the germline ends. CDR1 LGHDT and CDR2 YNNKEL come from the germline V gene (reference sequence). CDR3 nucleotide sequence: TGTGCCAGCAGCCAAGGGAGGGGAAACACCATATATTTT. It encodes CASSQGRGNTIYF.

V gene TRBV4-2 combines with J gene TRBJ2-1; 8 bases are shared with TRBD2. Germline V gene lookup returns CDR1 LGHNA and CDR2 YNFKEQ. This CDR3 has 15 amino acids. V dropped 4 bases and J dropped 2; count of bases not matched to a gene: 4. In nucleotides, the CDR3 is TGTGCCAGCAGCCCGAGCGGGGGACCCTACAATGAGCAGTTCTTC. Translated: CASSPSGGPYNEQFF.

The chain links TRBV6-1 to TRBJ1-4, with D perhaps TRBD1 (6 bases). Germline CDR1 MNHNS, CDR2 SASEGT. Trimming removed 2 bases at V and 7 bases at J, with 11 bases between. This CDR3 contains 14 residues. The CDR3 bases are TGTGCCAGCAGTGAATGGGGGCTCGGTGAAAAACTGTTTTTT. Translating it yields CASSEWGLGEKLFF.

CDR3 in amino acids: CASSSYYDRATGELFF. DNA for the CDR3: TGTGCCAGCAGCTCCTACTACGACAGGGCTACCGGGGAGCTGTTTTTT. This chain links TRBV7-9 with TRBJ2-2; 7 positions match TRBD1. The germline CDR1 and CDR2 sequences are SEHNR and FQNEAQ (reference sequence). CDR3 length: 16 residues. With V trimmed by 4 bases and J by 5 bases, 10 bases remained unmatched.

As for this clone: At one end the junction does not follow the germline gene, possibly because of a read error. V usage is TRBV28 and J usage is TRBJ1-1; D is perhaps TRBD1 (6 bases). Germline V gene lookup returns CDR1 MDHEN and CDR2 SYDVKM. This CDR3 is 13 amino acids long. CDR3 sequence (DNA): TGTACCAGCAGGTCAGGGGAGACATCTGAAGCTTTCTTT. It translates to CTSRSGETSEAFF.

This clone has only a few counts. The V and J genes are TRBV3-1 (or the pseudogene TRBV3-2) and TRBJ1-5; TRBD1 agrees at 9 bases. This CDR3 is 14 amino acids long. CDR1 is LGHDT and CDR2 is YNNKEL in the germline V gene (reference sequence). Losses at the gene ends were 8 bases for V and 4 bases for J; bases not matched to a gene: 6. The DNA for the CDR3 is TGTGCCAGCTCGGGGACAGGGCTTAATCAGCCCCAGCATTTT. This gives the protein CASSGTGLNQPQHF.

The J gene is TRBJ2-1, the V gene TRBV9, with TRBD2 matching over 9 bases. Germline lookup yields CDR1 SGDLS and CDR2 YYNGEE. V lost 0 bases to trimming and J lost 4 bases; unmatched junction nucleotides: 14. The CDR3 consists of 19 residues. CDR3 residues: CASSVGRAGGRSTYNEQFF. CDR3 DNA: TGTGCCAGCAGCGTAGGCCGTGCGGGGGGGCGGTCGACATACAATGAGCAGTTCTTC. Together with reference TRBV9 and TRBJ2-1, the CDR3 gives the full variable domain: DSGVTQTPKHLITATGQRVTLRCSPRSGDLSVYWYQQSLDQGLQFLIQYYNGEERAKGNILERFSAQQFPDLHSELNLSSLELGDSALYFCASSVGRAGGRSTYNEQFFGPGTRLTVL.

Points on this clone: One junction end disagrees with the germline gene, perhaps due to a read error. V is TRBV5-4 and J is TRBJ2-7, with D perhaps TRBD1 (5 bases). The CDR3 has 17 residues. CDR1 is SGHNT, CDR2 YYREEE, per germline (reference sequence). In DNA form, the CDR3 reads TGTGCCAGCAGCTTGGCTCGGGCAACCGCCGCCTCCAGGGCTTGGCACTTC. Its protein product is CASSLARATAASRAWHF.

The chain carries TRBV5-1 and TRBJ2-1; 7 nucleotides match TRBD1. The CDR3 runs to 15 residues. CDR1 is SGHRS, CDR2 YFSETQ, per germline. Trimming at V came to 4 bases and at J to 1 base, leaving 5 bases not matched to a gene. The CDR3 DNA reads TGCGCCAGCAGCCCGGGACAGAGTTCCTACAATGAGCAGTTCTTC. It specifies CASSPGQSSYNEQFF.

The rearrangement uses TRBV5-4 and TRBJ2-6; weak D call: TRBD1 (6 bases). Trimming took off 0 bases at V and 2 bases at J, with 6 bases between the two ends. The CDR3 runs 15 residues. Germline assignment: CDR1 SGHNT and CDR2 YYREEE (reference sequence). The CDR3 spells CASSLAGAGANVLTF. In DNA, the CDR3 is TGTGCCAGCAGCTTGGCAGGGGCTGGGGCCAACGTCCTGACTTTC.

The chain combines TRBV28 with TRBJ2-2, with TRBD2 matching 15 bases. The V gene end was trimmed by 5 bases and the J gene end by 1 base; junction bases not matched to a gene: 5. The CDR3 length is 18 residues. Germline V lookup: CDR1 MDHEN, CDR2 SYDVKM. CDR3 nucleotide sequence: TGTGCCAGCAGTCCCCCGGGACTAGCGGGAGGGAACACCGGGGAGCTGTTTTTT. Translated: CASSPPGLAGGNTGELFF.

This chain connects TRBV6-1 to TRBJ1-4; a possible D gene is TRBD1 (6 bases). The length of the CDR3 is 15 residues. Germline V lookup: CDR1 MNHNS, CDR2 SASEGT. V gave up 3 bases and J gave up 8 bases, with 16 bases separating them. The CDR3 region is CASSEAAGVGEKLFF. The CDR3 DNA follows: TGTGCCAGCAGTGAGGCGGCAGGGGTCGGGGAAAAACTGTTTTTT.

J is TRBJ2-3 and V is TRBV3-1 (or the pseudogene TRBV3-2); perhaps TRBD1 as D (6 bases). The V gene's germline CDR1 is LGHDT and CDR2 YNNKEL (reference sequence). The CDR3 extends over 14 amino acids. Trimming shortened V by 4 bases and J by 1 base, and 9 bases separated the two germline ends. The CDR3 here is CASSRGPGTDTQYF. In nucleotides, the CDR3 is TGTGCCAGCAGCCGGGGGCCCGGCACAGATACGCAGTATTTT.

The genes are TRBV7-9 and TRBJ1-2; TRBD1 agrees at 10 bases. The CDR3 sequence is 15 residues long. After removal of 0 bases from V and 8 bases from J, the junction contained 6 bases not matched to a gene. Germline CDR1 and CDR2: SEHNR and FQNEAQ (reference sequence). The CDR3 sequence: CASSLARDRGGGYTF. The CDR3 bases are TGTGCCAGCAGCTTAGCTCGGGACAGGGGTGGCGGCTACACCTTC.

As regards this clone: Different DNA sequences within this sample yield the same CDR3. The chain has TRBV28 and TRBJ2-7; maybe TRBD2 (5 bases). Trimming took 5 bases from V and 3 from J, leaving 14 bases between them. The CDR3 is 14 amino acids. Germline V gene sequence: CDR1 MDHEN, CDR2 SYDVKM. CDR3 DNA sequence: TGTGCCAGCAGTCTCGCGGGTGGCAGCTACGAGCAGTACTTC. Translating it yields CASSLAGGSYEQYF.

The chain is built from TRBV3-1 (or the pseudogene TRBV3-2) and TRBJ1-1; the D is unclear. The CDR3 extends over 12 amino acids. CDR1 and CDR2 from the germline V gene are LGHDT and YNNKEL (reference sequence). V was trimmed by 1 base and J by 11 bases, leaving 11 bases between them. The CDR3 protein is CASSQASRGAFF. The DNA for the CDR3 is TGTGCCAGCAGCCAAGCATCCCGGGGTGCTTTCTTT.

The J gene is TRBJ1-1, the V gene TRBV29-1, with D possibly matching TRBD1 (5 bases). Germline assignment: CDR1 SQVTM and CDR2 ANQGSEA. Trimming took off 4 bases at V and 4 bases at J, with 16 bases between the two ends. The CDR3 extends over 14 amino acids. The CDR3 spells CSVAPQERGTEAFF. In nucleotides, the CDR3 is TGCAGCGTTGCTCCCCAAGAAAGGGGCACTGAAGCTTTCTTT.

This chain links TRBV7-2 with TRBJ2-7; D call uncertain. Trimming left V 5 bases short and J 0 bases short, with 8 bases between. The CDR3 is 13 residues long. Germline V gene data show CDR1 as SGHTA and CDR2 as FQGNSA. CDR3 region: CASSAPSSYEQYF. Here the CDR3 DNA reads TGTGCCAGCAGCGCACCCAGCTCCTACGAGCAGTACTTC.

The rearrangement joins TRBV15 to TRBJ2-3; 7 nucleotides align to TRBD2. J gave up 5 bases and V 5 bases, and 16 bases lay outside the gene matches. The CDR3 has 17 amino acids. Germline values: CDR1 LNHNV, CDR2 YYDKDF (reference sequence). The CDR3 sequence is CATSRLFAGAVGDTQYF. As DNA, the CDR3 is TGTGCCACCAGCCGTTTATTCGCGGGAGCGGTGGGAGATACGCAGTATTTT.

The rearrangement uses TRBV2 and TRBJ1-1, with D possibly being TRBD1 (6 bases). The CDR3 loop spans 14 amino acids. Germline loops: CDR1 SNHLY, CDR2 FYNNEI. Deletions cut 6 bases from V and 5 bases from J, with 16 bases between. The CDR3: CASSGGGGRTEAFF. DNA for the CDR3: TGTGCCAGCAGCGGGGGCGGGGGACGAACTGAAGCTTTCTTT.

This chain uses TRBV2 with TRBJ1-5, with D maybe TRBD1 (5 bases). V gave up 4 bases and J gave up 4 bases, with 11 bases separating them. The CDR3 is made up of 14 amino acids. The germline V gene encodes CDR1 SNHLY and CDR2 FYNNEI. As DNA, the CDR3 is TGTGCCAGCAGTGTAGTCAGGGCGAATCAGCCCCAGCATTTT. This sequence encodes CASSVVRANQPQHF.

The chain uses TRBV6-5 and TRBJ2-2, with 9 bases fitting TRBD1. This CDR3 contains 14 residues. Germline V CDR1 and CDR2: MNHEY, SVGAGI. The V segment lost 8 bases and the J segment 9 bases; nucleotides outside the gene matches: 10. The CDR3 protein is CASSRDRDLRELFF. The CDR3 region has the DNA TGTGCCAGCTCTAGGGACAGGGATCTCCGGGAGCTGTTTTTT.

The V and J genes are TRBV2 and TRBJ1-5, with D unclear. V was cut by 2 bases and J by 7 bases, with 12 bases left in between. Germline V gene data show CDR1 as SNHLY and CDR2 as FYNNEI. CDR3 size: 14 residues. The DNA for the CDR3 is TGTGCCAGCAGTGAACAGCCAGGTGGGCAGCCCCAGCATTTT. Amino acid sequence: CASSEQPGGQPQHF.